Listed below are T cell receptor beta chains from one sample, sequenced in a study of long-term antiretroviral therapy in people with HIV. TCRdb keeps only in-frame clones here, not all; method: immunoSEQ multiplex PCR. Of 11,000 or so clones in the sample, around 83% were seen once. The sample was unsorted PBMCs, taken 1.2 years after starting antiretroviral therapy. The source is a man between 35 and 55 years old with HIV. CDR3s leave out the opening cysteine and the closing phenylalanine or tryptophan. Fields, in order: D gene, V gene, CDR3 protein. The D gene is left open where the match is weak.

d_gene: -; v_gene: TRBV2; CDR3aa: ASSVRIQENYGYT
d_gene: -; v_gene: TRBV10-2; CDR3aa: ASSDTGAYEQY
d_gene: TRBD2; v_gene: TRBV28; CDR3aa: ASSLRGGEQF
d_gene: -; v_gene: TRBV6-5; CDR3aa: ASRVFNSPLH
d_gene: -; v_gene: TRBV6-1; CDR3aa: ASSEAEGGNEKLF
d_gene: -; v_gene: TRBV7-9; CDR3aa: ASSPMVMSSYNEQF
d_gene: -; v_gene: TRBV11-2; CDR3aa: ASSVVGGRNEQF
d_gene: -; v_gene: TRBV7-2; CDR3aa: ASSPRVREEKLF
d_gene: TRBD1; v_gene: TRBV4-2; CDR3aa: ASSQGQYVWGYT
d_gene: TRBD2; v_gene: TRBV5-6; CDR3aa: ASSWGAGDTDTQY
d_gene: -; v_gene: TRBV7-2; CDR3aa: ASSLALLDSPTYNSPLH
d_gene: -; v_gene: TRBV6-1; CDR3aa: ASSESKGQQY
d_gene: -; v_gene: TRBV9; CDR3aa: ASSGDGNIQY
d_gene: -; v_gene: TRBV15; CDR3aa: ATSRVRGYNSPLH
d_gene: -; v_gene: TRBV27; CDR3aa: ASSQSGYSNQPQH
d_gene: TRBD2; v_gene: TRBV5-1; CDR3aa: ASSLGTSGTYEQY
d_gene: -; v_gene: TRBV10-3; CDR3aa: AISDVGQGTDTQY
d_gene: -; v_gene: TRBV19; CDR3aa: ASSFPGSGANVLT
d_gene: -; v_gene: TRBV5-4; CDR3aa: ASSNGQTYEQY
d_gene: TRBD1; v_gene: TRBV7-9; CDR3aa: ASSYRDSLYGYT
d_gene: TRBD1; v_gene: TRBV4-3; CDR3aa: ASSQDTDRWSSGYT
d_gene: TRBD1; v_gene: TRBV27; CDR3aa: ASSQQGAPPVSAQH
d_gene: -; v_gene: TRBV12-5; CDR3aa: ASGWNIRGSGDEQF